Each of the 18 T cell receptor beta chains below was sequenced from the same sample in a study of cytomegalovirus exposure and HLA in healthy donors. Data came from immunoSEQ multiplex PCR; TCRdb stores just in-frame clones and leaves some out. Here the sample spans approximately 200,000 clones, just over 85% being singletons. Input material: PBMCs. These receptor sequences come from a woman between 18 and 29 years old in good health and CMV-seronegative.

The chain employs TRBV29-1 and TRBJ2-5; 13 bases match TRBD2. The trim removed 6 bases at V and 5 bases at J, leaving 6 bases unmatched. Germline V gene sequence: CDR1 SQVTM, CDR2 ANQGSEA. The CDR3 extends over 14 amino acids. CDR3 sequence reads: CSVAKLAGGETQYF. CDR3 coding DNA: TGCAGCGTCGCTAAACTAGCGGGAGGGGAGACCCAGTACTTC.

This sequence joins TRBV10-3 and TRBJ1-5, with TRBD1 matching 8 bases. V shed 1 base, J shed 3 bases, and the junction held 20 bases outside the gene matches. The germline V gene encodes CDR1 ENHRY and CDR2 SYGVKD. This CDR3 region has 21 residues. The CDR3 region is CAISELPYLDRAYVINQPQHF. The CDR3, as DNA: TGTGCCATCAGTGAGTTGCCATACCTGGACAGGGCGTATGTTATCAATCAGCCCCAGCATTTT.

This clone was observed a single time. This chain uses TRBV7-9 with TRBJ2-1, with D hard to call. V lost 8 bases, J lost 3 bases, and 14 bases lay in between. There are 14 residues in the CDR3. The germline gives CDR1 SEHNR, CDR2 FQNEAQ (reference sequence). The CDR3 sequence is CASAVRGRYNEQFF. DNA of the CDR3: TGTGCCAGCGCTGTCCGAGGCCGCTACAATGAGCAGTTCTTC.

The chain recombines TRBV11-2 with TRBJ2-1; D gene uncertain. CDR1 is SGHAT, CDR2 FQNNGV, per germline. This CDR3 spans 16 amino acids. Trimming stripped 0 bases from V and 0 bases from J, with 9 bases between. The CDR3 sequence: CASSLEGWSSYNEQFF. The CDR3 nucleotides read TGTGCCAGCAGCTTAGAAGGCTGGAGCTCCTACAATGAGCAGTTCTTC. Looking up the rest from reference TRBV11-2 and TRBJ2-1 gives the full variable domain: EAGVAQSPRYKIIEKRQSVAFWCNPISGHATLYWYQQILGQGPKLLIQFQNNGVVDDSQLPKDRFSAERLKGVDSTLKIQPAKLEDSAVYLCASSLEGWSSYNEQFFGPGTRLTVL.

This chain connects TRBV7-9 to TRBJ1-2; D may be TRBD1 (5 bases). Trimming pared 5 bases from V and 2 bases from J, leaving 9 bases between. The CDR3 spans 13 residues. Germline assignment: CDR1 SEHNR and CDR2 FQNEAQ (reference sequence). This CDR3 reads CASSETANYGYTF. The DNA for the CDR3 is TGTGCCAGCAGCGAGACAGCGAACTATGGCTACACCTTC.

The rearrangement uses TRBV11-2 and TRBJ2-7; D possibly corresponds to TRBD1 (6 bases). This CDR3 comprises 15 residues. V was clipped by 4 bases and J by 2 bases, with 15 bases between them. In germline, CDR1 is SGHAT, CDR2 FQNNGV. CDR3 amino acids: CASSWVWDKTYEQYF. CDR3 DNA sequence: TGTGCCAGCAGCTGGGTTTGGGACAAGACCTACGAGCAGTACTTC.

This rearrangement joins TRBV11-2 to TRBJ2-5; 7 nucleotides line up with TRBD1. Looked up from germline, CDR1 is SGHAT and CDR2 is FQNNGV. This CDR3 is built from 15 residues. V gave up 3 bases and J gave up 2 bases; unmatched junction bases: 6. Here the CDR3 DNA reads TGTGCCAGCAGCTTTTCGGGCAGGGGGCAAGAGACCCAGTACTTC. It codes for CASSFSGRGQETQYF.

In DNA form, the CDR3 reads TGTGCCAGCAGTTTGGACTCTACGAACACTGAAGCTTTCTTT. Translating it yields CASSLDSTNTEAFF. V usage is TRBV6-5 and J usage is TRBJ1-1; D remains ambiguous. Trimming shortened V by 4 bases and J by 1 base, and 10 bases separated the two germline ends. This CDR3 is built from 14 residues. Looked up from germline, CDR1 is MNHEY and CDR2 is SVGAGI.

The rearrangement uses TRBV5-1 and TRBJ2-3; the D gene is possibly TRBD2 (5 bases). This CDR3 contains 15 residues. Per germline, CDR1 SGHRS and CDR2 YFSETQ. Between the trimmed V and J ends, which lost 0 bases and 4 bases, there was a span of 12 bases. The CDR3 region has the DNA TGCGCCAGCAGCTTGGAAGGTTACGGGGCAGATACGCAGTATTTT. Protein sequence: CASSLEGYGADTQYF.

The genes are TRBV28 and TRBJ2-7; 9 positions agree with TRBD2. Germline V lookup: CDR1 MDHEN, CDR2 SYDVKM. Losses at the gene ends were 5 bases for V and 0 bases for J; bases not matched to a gene: 11. This CDR3 comprises 17 residues. The CDR3 sequence is CASSPTAGGHSSYEQYF. CDR3 bases: TGTGCCAGCAGTCCCACAGCGGGGGGTCACAGCTCCTACGAGCAGTACTTC.

The V and J genes are TRBV5-1 and TRBJ2-2; 12 bases line up with TRBD1. The trim removed 4 bases at V and 7 bases at J, leaving 8 bases unmatched. This CDR3 has 16 residues. Germline V CDR1 and CDR2: SGHRS, YFSETQ. CDR3 in amino acids: CASSPRDRGLVGELFF. The CDR3 DNA follows: TGCGCCAGCAGCCCCCGGGACAGGGGGCTTGTCGGGGAGCTGTTTTTT.

This sequence joins TRBV19 and TRBJ1-5, with 7 bases fitting TRBD1. CDR1 is LNHDA and CDR2 is SQIVND in the germline V gene (reference sequence). The CDR3 is 16 residues long. The ends lost 5 bases at V and 1 base at J; junction bases unmatched: 8. The CDR3 region is CASSPRGQLSNQPQHF. The CDR3 DNA reads as TGTGCCAGTAGTCCCAGGGGACAGCTAAGCAATCAGCCCCAGCATTTT.

The chain carries TRBV4-3 and TRBJ2-3; the D gene is possibly TRBD1 (5 bases). The CDR3 has 16 residues. V shed 0 bases and J shed 0 bases, with 10 bases lying between them. Germline CDR1 reads LGHNA; CDR2 reads YSLEER. The CDR3: CASSQDVGASTDTQYF. In DNA, the CDR3 is TGCGCCAGCAGCCAAGACGTTGGGGCTAGCACAGATACGCAGTATTTT.

The V gene is TRBV28, the J gene TRBJ1-5; TRBD1 aligns across 8 bases. V trimming: 5 bases; J trimming: 5 bases; junction bases outside the gene matches: 8. Germline V CDR1 and CDR2: MDHEN, SYDVKM. The length of the CDR3 is 15 residues. The CDR3 reads CASSPGGTGHQPQHF. DNA of the CDR3: TGTGCCAGCAGTCCCGGGGGGACAGGCCATCAGCCCCAGCATTTT.

The genes are TRBV5-4 and TRBJ2-2, with 7 bases fitting TRBD2. The CDR3 consists of 15 residues. V shed 4 bases and J 2 bases; nucleotides not matched to a gene: 5. Germline V gene sequence: CDR1 SGHNT, CDR2 YYREEE (reference sequence). Here the CDR3 reads CASSRSSGNTGELFF. DNA for the CDR3: TGTGCCAGCAGCCGTTCTAGCGGTAACACCGGGGAGCTGTTTTTT.

V usage is TRBV2 and J usage is TRBJ1-4; tentatively, D is TRBD1 (6 bases). Trimming removed 7 bases from V and 8 bases from J, with 20 bases in between. The length of the CDR3 is 15 residues. Per germline, CDR1 SNHLY and CDR2 FYNNEI. The chain's CDR3 is CASNGGGGVEEKLFF. CDR3 sequence (DNA): TGTGCCAGCAACGGGGGAGGGGGGGTCGAAGAAAAACTGTTTTTT.

The V call is TRBV2, the J call TRBJ2-5, with 10 bases fitting TRBD2. Unmatched junction bases numbered 5, after V lost 6 bases and J lost 1 base. This CDR3 is 15 amino acids long. Germline CDR1 and CDR2: SNHLY and FYNNEI. Written as DNA, the CDR3 is TGTGCCAGCAGCGGACTAGCGGCCCCCCAAGAGACCCAGTACTTC. Protein product: CASSGLAAPQETQYF.

The chain employs TRBV6-5 and TRBJ1-5, with D maybe TRBD1 (6 bases). Trimming left V 7 bases short and J 4 bases short, with 11 bases between. The CDR3 has 13 amino acids. Germline V gives CDR1 MNHEY, CDR2 SVGAGI. CDR3 sequence reads: CASKWQGNQPQHF. The CDR3 DNA follows: TGTGCCAGCAAGTGGCAGGGGAATCAGCCCCAGCATTTT.